This T cell receptor beta chain was profiled in a study of blood T cell repertoires in COVID-19. In the study overall: Samples of COVID-19 (acute and convalescent) were obtained from the United States, Italy and Spain.

In Seattle, patients joined the study during active infection and were tracked longitudinally. Repertoires were generated with immunoSEQ multiplex PCR, while TCRdb's copy carries only in-frame clones and drops some. The sample has some 370,000 clones, over 75% seen once. Germline CDR1 SGHRS, CDR2 YFSETQ. This CDR3 contains 15 residues. Trimming cost V 1 base and J 2 bases, with 13 bases left between them. The chain employs TRBV5-1 and TRBJ2-7; tentative D call: TRBD2 (6 bases). Input material: peripheral blood. This sequence was found in a woman between 25 and 40 years old with COVID-19, enrolled during active disease. CDR3: CASSLTPSGAYEQYF. The CDR3 DNA reads as TGCGCCAGCAGCTTGACTCCATCGGGGGCCTACGAGCAGTACTTC.